These T cell receptor beta chains were read from a single sample in a study of cytomegalovirus exposure and HLA in healthy donors. Repertoires were generated with immunoSEQ multiplex PCR, while TCRdb's copy carries only in-frame clones and drops some. The sample lists 150,000 or so clones, approximately 80% occurring once. The specimen sequenced was PBMCs. Source of these receptors: a woman between 35 and 50 years old in good health and CMV-seronegative. Each CDR3 is given with its conserved first and last residue.

v_call cdr3_length cdr3_aa
TRBV4-1 15 CASSPRQGYGDGYTF
TRBV6-6 16 CASSPGQGVAKNIQYF
TRBV7-3 12 CASSYNTDTQYF
TRBV28 16 CASSSPGQGARETQYF
TRBV29-1 13 CSVEEGGSGELFF
TRBV10-3 17 CASYSPGLAGEYNEQFF
TRBV2 18 CARARQGNYRTSTDTQYF
TRBV7-2 13 CASSATGGHEQFF
TRBV25-1 15 CASSDDSTTGDTQYF
TRBV10-3 16 CAISETGTDLGGELFF
TRBV6-5 15 CASSYSLSSGNTIYF
TRBV10-2 15 CASSGWDRGTDTQYF
TRBV7-2 13 CASSPIQGYGYTF
TRBV7-8 16 CASSLAVGQNNYGYTF
TRBV28 14 CASRKGQVNEKLFF
TRBV25-1 12 CASSEQGLGYTF
TRBV28 14 CASSFRGNTGELFF
TRBV11-1 11 CASSVRETQYF
TRBV18 18 CASSPTLLSGRAGHEQFF
TRBV28 16 CASTTRGTIAKNIQYF
TRBV30 13 CAWSETYRDGYTF
TRBV5-4 14 CASPPGGGTDTQYF
TRBV7-8 15 CASSLGRTGFYEQYF
TRBV5-6 14 CASRLTGGGSPLHF
TRBV7-2 14 CASSLGGGNQPQHF
TRBV30 14 CAWKSGGAIPEQFF
TRBV4-3 15 CASSQSTGTGYEQYF
TRBV9 16 CASSASGGVSTDTQYF
TRBV18 15 CASSAGTGGHQPQHF
TRBV28 14 CASSLPGSNEKLFF
TRBV5-6 16 CASSFWGGQSFYGYTF
TRBV19 13 CATGRDLNTEAFF
TRBV9 16 CASSADGTGITDTQYF
TRBV28 16 CASTSLRGRVSYEQYF
TRBV5-6 18 CASSSAYLRQGNYNEQFF
TRBV7-2 15 CASSLAAGSVYEQYF
TRBV4-2 16 CASSPSGGSNTGELFF
TRBV7-8 15 CASIYRGAGANGLTF
TRBV6-1 15 CASSELGQVRYEQYF
TRBV10-3 15 CAIDARAGSYNEQFF
TRBV7-6 18 CASSQRGVSSGNTDTQYF
TRBV7-2 13 CASSPVGDQPQHF
TRBV14 16 CASSQDLGQGVSEQFF
TRBV28 15 CASSLGQGFRQPQHF
TRBV19 17 CASSIVAGSAKYNEQFF
TRBV9 16 CASSPRSAENTGELFF
TRBV28 15 CASRLPGLSYNEQFF
TRBV28 15 CASSLRTALNTEAFF
TRBV5-8 17 CASSTGLIISGANVLTF
TRBV10-3 13 CAIQGAGNQPQHF
TRBV10-3 13 CAGRAGLNTEAFF
TRBV11-2 14 CASSLTVEGYGYTF